The entry below describes one T cell receptor beta chain. The germline V gene encodes CDR1 MNHEY and CDR2 SMNVEV (reference sequence). V was pared by 5 bases and J by 9 bases, with 11 bases of the junction left unmatched. The CDR3 has 17 residues. Generated by immunoSEQ multiplex PCR, the TCRdb table keeps only in-frame clones and is missing some. The table has over 200,000 clones, roughly 87% seen once. The sample belongs to a study of blood T cell repertoires in COVID-19. The receptor was isolated from a man aged 35 to 55 with active or convalescent COVID-19. The sample taken for sequencing was peripheral blood. The rearrangement joins TRBV27 to TRBJ2-1; 15 bases align to TRBD2. The CDR3 nucleotides read TGTGCCAGCAGTCCCAGGACTAGCGGGAGGGCCTGGGGTGAGCAGTTCTTC. It is translated as CASSPRTSGRAWGEQFF.